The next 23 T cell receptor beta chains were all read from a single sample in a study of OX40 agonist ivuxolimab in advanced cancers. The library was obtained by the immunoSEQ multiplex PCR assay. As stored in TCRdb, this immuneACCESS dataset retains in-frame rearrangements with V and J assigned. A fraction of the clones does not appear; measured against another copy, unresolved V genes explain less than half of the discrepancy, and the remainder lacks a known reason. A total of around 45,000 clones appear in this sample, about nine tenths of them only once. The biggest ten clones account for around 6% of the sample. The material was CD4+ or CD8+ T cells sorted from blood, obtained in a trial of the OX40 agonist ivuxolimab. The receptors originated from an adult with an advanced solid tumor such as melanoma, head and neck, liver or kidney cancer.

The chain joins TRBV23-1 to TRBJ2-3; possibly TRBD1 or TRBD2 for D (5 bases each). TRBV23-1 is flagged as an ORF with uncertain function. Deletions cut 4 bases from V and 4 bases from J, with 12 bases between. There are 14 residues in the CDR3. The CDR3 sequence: CASSRGMLSDTQYF. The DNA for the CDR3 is TGCGCCAGCAGTCGGGGGATGTTGTCAGATACGCAGTATTTT.

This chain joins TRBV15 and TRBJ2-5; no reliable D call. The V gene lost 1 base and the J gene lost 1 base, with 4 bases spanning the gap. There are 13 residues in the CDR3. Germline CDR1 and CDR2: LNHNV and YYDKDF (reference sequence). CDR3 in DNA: TGTGCCACCAGCAGAGGATCCCAAGAGACCCAGTACTTC. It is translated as CATSRGSQETQYF.

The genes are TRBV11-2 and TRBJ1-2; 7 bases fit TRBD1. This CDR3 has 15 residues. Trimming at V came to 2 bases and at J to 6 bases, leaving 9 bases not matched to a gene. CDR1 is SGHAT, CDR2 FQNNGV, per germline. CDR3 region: CASSLTGTDGHGYTF. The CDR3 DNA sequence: TGTGCCAGCAGCTTAACCGGGACAGACGGGCATGGCTACACCTTC.

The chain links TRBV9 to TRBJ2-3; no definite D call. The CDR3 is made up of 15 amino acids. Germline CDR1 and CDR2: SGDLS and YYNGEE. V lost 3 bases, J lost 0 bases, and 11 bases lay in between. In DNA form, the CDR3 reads TGTGCCAGCAGCGCTGGTTTAAGTAGCACAGATACGCAGTATTTT. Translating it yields CASSAGLSSTDTQYF.

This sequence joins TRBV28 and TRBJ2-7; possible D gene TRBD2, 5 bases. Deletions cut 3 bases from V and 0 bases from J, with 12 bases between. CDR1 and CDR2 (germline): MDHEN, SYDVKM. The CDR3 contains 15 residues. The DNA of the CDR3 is TGTGCCAGCAGTTTCTGGACTGAAGACTCCTACGAGCAGTACTTC. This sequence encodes CASSFWTEDSYEQYF. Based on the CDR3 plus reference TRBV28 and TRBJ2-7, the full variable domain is DVKVTQSSRYLVKRTGEKVFLECVQDMDHENMFWYRQDPGLGLRLIYFSYDVKMKEKGDIPEGYSVSREKKERFSLILESASTNQTSMYLCASSFWTEDSYEQYFGPGTRLTVT.

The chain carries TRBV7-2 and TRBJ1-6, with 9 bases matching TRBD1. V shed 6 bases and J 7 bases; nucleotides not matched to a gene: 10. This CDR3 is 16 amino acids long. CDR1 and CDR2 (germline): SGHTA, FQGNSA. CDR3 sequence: CASSWGGQGTNSPLHF. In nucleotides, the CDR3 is TGTGCCAGCAGTTGGGGGGGACAGGGCACGAATTCACCCCTCCACTTT.

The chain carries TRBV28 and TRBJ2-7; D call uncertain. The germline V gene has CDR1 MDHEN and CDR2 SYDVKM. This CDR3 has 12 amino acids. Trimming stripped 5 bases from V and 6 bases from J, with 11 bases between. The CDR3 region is CASSPATGEQYF. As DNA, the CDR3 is TGTGCCAGCAGTCCCGCGACGGGCGAGCAGTACTTC.

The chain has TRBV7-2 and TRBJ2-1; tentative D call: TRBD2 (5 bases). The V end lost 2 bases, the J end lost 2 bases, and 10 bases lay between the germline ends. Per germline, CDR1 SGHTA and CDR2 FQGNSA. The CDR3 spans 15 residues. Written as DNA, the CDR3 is TGTGCCAGCAGCTTATCAGTACTAGCCTACAATGAGCAGTTCTTC. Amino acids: CASSLSVLAYNEQFF.

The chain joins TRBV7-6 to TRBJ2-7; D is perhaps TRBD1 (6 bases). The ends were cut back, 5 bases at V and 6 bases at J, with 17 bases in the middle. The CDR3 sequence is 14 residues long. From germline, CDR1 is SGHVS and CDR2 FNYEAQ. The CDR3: CASSLRYRDVEQYF. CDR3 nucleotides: TGTGCCAGCAGCCTTAGGTACAGGGACGTCGAGCAGTACTTC. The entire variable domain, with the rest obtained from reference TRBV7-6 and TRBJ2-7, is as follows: GAGVSQSPRYKVTKRGQDVALRCDPISGHVSLYWYRQALGQGPEFLTYFNYEAQQDKSGLPNDRFSAERPEGSISTLTIQRTEQRDSAMYRCASSLRYRDVEQYFGPGTRLTVT.

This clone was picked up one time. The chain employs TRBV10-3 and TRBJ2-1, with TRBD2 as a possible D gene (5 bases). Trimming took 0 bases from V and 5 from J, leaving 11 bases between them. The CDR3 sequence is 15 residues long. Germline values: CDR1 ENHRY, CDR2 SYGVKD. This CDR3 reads CAISESEGRHNEQFF. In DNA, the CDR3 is TGTGCCATCAGTGAGTCTGAGGGCCGGCACAATGAGCAGTTCTTC.

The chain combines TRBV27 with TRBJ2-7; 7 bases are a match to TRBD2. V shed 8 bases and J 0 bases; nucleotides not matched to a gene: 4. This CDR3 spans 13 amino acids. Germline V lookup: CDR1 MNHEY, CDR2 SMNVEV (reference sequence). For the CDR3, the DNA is TGTGCCAGCGGATGGACTAGCTCCTACGAGCAGTACTTC. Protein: CASGWTSSYEQYF.

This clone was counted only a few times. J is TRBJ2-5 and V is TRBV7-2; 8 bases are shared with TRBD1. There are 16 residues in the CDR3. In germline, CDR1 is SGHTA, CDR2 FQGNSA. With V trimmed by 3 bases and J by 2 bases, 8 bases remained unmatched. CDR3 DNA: TGTGCCAGCAGCTTTGCAGCAGGGGGCAGACAAGAGACCCAGTACTTC. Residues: CASSFAAGGRQETQYF.

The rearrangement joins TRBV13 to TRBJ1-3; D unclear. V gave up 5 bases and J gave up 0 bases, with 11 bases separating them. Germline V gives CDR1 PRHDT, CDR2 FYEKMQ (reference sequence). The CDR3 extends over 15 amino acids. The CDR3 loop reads CASSLKIHSGNTIYF. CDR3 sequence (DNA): TGTGCCAGCAGCCTAAAGATACACTCTGGAAACACCATATATTTT.

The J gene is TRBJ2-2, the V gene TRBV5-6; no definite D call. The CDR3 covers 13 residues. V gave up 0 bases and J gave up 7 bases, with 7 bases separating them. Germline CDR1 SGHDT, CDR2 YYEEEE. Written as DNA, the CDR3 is TGTGCCAGCAGCTTGGGTGGCAGCGGGGAGCTGTTTTTT. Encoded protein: CASSLGGSGELFF. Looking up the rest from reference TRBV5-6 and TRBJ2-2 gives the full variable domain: DAGVTQSPTHLIKTRGQQVTLRCSPKSGHDTVSWYQQALGQGPQFIFQYYEEEERQRGNFPDRFSGHQFPNYSSELNVNALLLGDSALYLCASSLGGSGELFFGEGSRLTVL.

The CDR3 DNA sequence: TGCAGCGTGGTGGGACAGGGATATTACAATGAGCAGTTCTTC. Encoded protein: CSVVGQGYYNEQFF. The rearrangement links TRBV29-1 to TRBJ2-1; TRBD1 matches at 9 bases. Per germline, CDR1 SQVTM and CDR2 ANQGSEA. There are 14 residues in the CDR3. V shed 6 bases, J shed 4 bases, and the junction held 7 bases outside the gene matches.

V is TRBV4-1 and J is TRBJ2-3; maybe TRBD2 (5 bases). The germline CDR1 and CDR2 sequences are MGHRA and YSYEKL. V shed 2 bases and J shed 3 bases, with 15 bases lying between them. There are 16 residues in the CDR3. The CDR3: CASSQRISLATDTQYF. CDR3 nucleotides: TGCGCCAGCAGCCAAAGGATTTCGCTAGCAACAGATACGCAGTATTTT.

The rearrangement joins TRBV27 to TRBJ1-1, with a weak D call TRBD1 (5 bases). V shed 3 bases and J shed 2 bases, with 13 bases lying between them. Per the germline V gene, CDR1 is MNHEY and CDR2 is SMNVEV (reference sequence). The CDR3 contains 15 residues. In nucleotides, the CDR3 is TGTGCCAGCAGTTTTTCCGGGGACCTTAACACTGAAGCTTTCTTT. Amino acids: CASSFSGDLNTEAFF.

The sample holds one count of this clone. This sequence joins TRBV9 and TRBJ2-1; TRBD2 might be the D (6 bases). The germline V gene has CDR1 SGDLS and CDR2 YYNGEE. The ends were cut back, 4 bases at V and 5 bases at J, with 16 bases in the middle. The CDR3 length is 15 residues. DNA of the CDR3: TGTGCCAGCAGCCGGCCGGGGGAAGGAAACAATGAGCAGTTCTTC. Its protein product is CASSRPGEGNNEQFF.

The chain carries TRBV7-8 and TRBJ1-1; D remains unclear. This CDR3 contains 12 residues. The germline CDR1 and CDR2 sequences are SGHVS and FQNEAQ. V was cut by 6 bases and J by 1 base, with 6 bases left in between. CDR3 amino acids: CASRDGNTEAFF. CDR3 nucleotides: TGTGCCAGCAGGGACGGGAACACTGAAGCTTTCTTT.

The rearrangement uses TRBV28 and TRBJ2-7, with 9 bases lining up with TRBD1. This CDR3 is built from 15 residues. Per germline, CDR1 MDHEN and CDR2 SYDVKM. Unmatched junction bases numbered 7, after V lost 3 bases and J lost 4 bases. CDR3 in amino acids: CASSFGGTGWYEQYF. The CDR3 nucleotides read TGTGCCAGCAGTTTTGGAGGGACAGGGTGGTACGAGCAGTACTTC.

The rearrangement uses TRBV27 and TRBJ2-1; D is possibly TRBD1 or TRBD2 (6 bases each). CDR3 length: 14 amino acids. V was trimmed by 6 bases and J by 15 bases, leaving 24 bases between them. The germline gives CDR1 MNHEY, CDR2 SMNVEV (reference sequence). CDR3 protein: CASSEAPGAALTFF. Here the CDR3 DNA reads TGTGCCAGCAGCGAGGCCCCGGGGGCCGCCTTGACGTTCTTC.

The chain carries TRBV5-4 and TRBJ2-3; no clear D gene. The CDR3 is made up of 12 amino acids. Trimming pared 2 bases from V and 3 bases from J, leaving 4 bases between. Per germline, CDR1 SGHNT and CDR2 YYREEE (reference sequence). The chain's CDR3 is CASSFQTDTQYF. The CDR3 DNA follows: TGTGCCAGCAGCTTCCAAACAGATACGCAGTATTTT.

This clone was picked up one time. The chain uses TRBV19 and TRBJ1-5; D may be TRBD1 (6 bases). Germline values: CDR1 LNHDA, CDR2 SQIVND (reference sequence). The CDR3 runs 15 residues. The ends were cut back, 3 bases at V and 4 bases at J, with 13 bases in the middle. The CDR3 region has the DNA TGTGCCAGTAGTATGGAGACAGGACCAAATCAGCCCCAGCATTTT. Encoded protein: CASSMETGPNQPQHF.